The sequence of this T cell receptor beta chain was determined in a study of blood T cells in healthy people across ages. The CDR3 totals 18 residues. CDR1 is MNHEY, CDR2 SVGAGI, per germline. The V gene end was trimmed by 4 bases and the J gene end by 3 bases; junction bases not matched to a gene: 13. It was with a sample-barcoded 5' primer and a J-beta primer mix that a second PCR of roughly 6 to 12 cycles was run. In TCRdb, the 5' RACE reads were re-called with MiXCR into one record per CDR3 protein. The sample lists 1.8 million or so distinct CDR3 sequences, about two fifths occurring once. No fewer than 6 micrograms of total RNA were isolated from every sample.

The receptor comes from a human donor in good health. V gene TRBV6-5 combines with J gene TRBJ1-5, with TRBD1 matching 9 bases. What was sequenced was blood. CDR3 DNA: TGTGCCAGCAGTTCTCCGGGACAGGGACTTAAACCCAATCAGCCCCAGCATTTT. It specifies CASSSPGQGLKPNQPQHF.